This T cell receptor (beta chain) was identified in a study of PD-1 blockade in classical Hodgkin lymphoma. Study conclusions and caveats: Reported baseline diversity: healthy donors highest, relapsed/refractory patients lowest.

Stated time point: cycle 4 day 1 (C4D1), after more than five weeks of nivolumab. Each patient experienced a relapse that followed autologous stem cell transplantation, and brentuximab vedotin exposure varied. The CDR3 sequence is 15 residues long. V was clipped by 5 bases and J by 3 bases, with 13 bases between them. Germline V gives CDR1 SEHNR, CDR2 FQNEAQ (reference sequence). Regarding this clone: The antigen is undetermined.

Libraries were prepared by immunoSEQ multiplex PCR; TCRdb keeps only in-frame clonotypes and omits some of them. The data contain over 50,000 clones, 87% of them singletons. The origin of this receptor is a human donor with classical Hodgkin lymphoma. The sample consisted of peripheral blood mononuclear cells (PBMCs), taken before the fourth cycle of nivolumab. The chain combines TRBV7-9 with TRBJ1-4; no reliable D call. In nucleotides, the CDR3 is TGTGCCAGCAGCCGTCGGAATCGAGCTAATGAAAAACTGTTTTTT. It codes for CASSRRNRANEKLFF.